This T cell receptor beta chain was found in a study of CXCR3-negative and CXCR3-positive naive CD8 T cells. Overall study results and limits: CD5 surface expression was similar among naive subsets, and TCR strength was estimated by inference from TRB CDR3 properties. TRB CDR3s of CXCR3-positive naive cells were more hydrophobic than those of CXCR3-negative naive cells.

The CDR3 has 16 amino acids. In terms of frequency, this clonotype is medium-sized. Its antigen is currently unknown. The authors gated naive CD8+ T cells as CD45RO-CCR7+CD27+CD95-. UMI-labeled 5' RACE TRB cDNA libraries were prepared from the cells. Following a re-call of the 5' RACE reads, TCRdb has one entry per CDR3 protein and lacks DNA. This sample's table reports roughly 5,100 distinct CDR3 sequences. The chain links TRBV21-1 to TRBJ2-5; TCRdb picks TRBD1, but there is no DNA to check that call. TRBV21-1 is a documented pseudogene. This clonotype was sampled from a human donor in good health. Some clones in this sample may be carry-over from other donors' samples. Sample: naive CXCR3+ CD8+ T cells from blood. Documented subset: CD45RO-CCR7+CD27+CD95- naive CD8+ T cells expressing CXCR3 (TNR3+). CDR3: CASSILERGLRETQYF.